This T cell receptor (beta chain) was recorded in a study of cytomegalovirus exposure and HLA in healthy donors (dated 2017 in TCRdb). Regarding the complete study: According to a later analysis, one platform produced both the 120 validation repertoires and the approximately 660 repertoires of the first cohort. Along with the roughly 700-subject first cohort, a separate validation cohort of over a hundred different subjects was used. The study was designed to test whether signatures of past pathogen exposure could be identified by cataloging public T cell receptors. To predict cytomegalovirus infection status, the study brought together high-throughput TCR immunosequencing, statistical association of individual TCRs with disease status, and machine learning.

Libraries were built with the immunoSEQ multiplex PCR assay. In the paper's pipeline: A statistical classification framework was built for diagnosing cytomegalovirus status from the catalog of TCR beta chain sequences. Entries here come from immuneACCESS through TCRdb and include only in-frame sequences with V and J called. Some clones fail to appear in such tables; in the studies checked, an unresolved V gene covers under half of the shortfall, and the cause of the remainder is unknown. Clonal size and the V and J genes are those of that table, whereas D and trimming came from the DNA. The sample data list 110,000 to 150,000 clones, and 84% of these were observed just once. The top ten clonotypes cover under 1.5% of the sample. The donors belonged to the validation cohort of approximately 130 subjects, which was separate from the roughly 670-subject first cohort. Overall study results and their limits: In the study, 150 to 200 TCR beta chains were listed as associated with cytomegalovirus. It was suggested by the authors that the approach could potentially be generalized to other disease states and immunological phenotypes. A later analysis lacked HLA typing for the validation cohort, so it scored co-occurrence in that cohort across all 130 or so repertoires. Most TCR sequences were seen in very few donors, while some public TCRs were found in many individuals. Of the cluster scores, around 95% were above 0 in a later analysis, which found that TCRs clustered in the first cohort also tended to co-occur in the 95 to 150 validation repertoires. In vitro tests confirmed that a few of the cytomegalovirus-associated TCR beta chains recognize cytomegalovirus antigens. Cytomegalovirus status was reported to be diagnosed by the classifier with high specificity and sensitivity in both the original and validation cohorts.

This clone showed up just once. Its antigen remains unidentified. No base qualities exist here, and no much larger clone lies one base off it. From the germline V gene, CDR1 is SNHLY and CDR2 is FYNNEI. V and J are trimmed by 7 bases and 4 bases, and the gene matches miss 6 bases of the junction. Measured from the cysteine to the phenylalanine, the CDR3 is 14 residues long. The retained sequence is limited to the CDR3, 42 bases, with the frame set at the first base. The sample was PBMCs. The rearrangement joined TRBV2 to TRBJ2-3; 9 bases in the middle match TRBD1. This clonotype was sampled from a woman between 25 and 40 years old in good health and CMV-seronegative. For the CDR3, the sequence is CASTGQGPPDTQYF. The nucleotide sequence reads as follows: TGTGCCAGCACCGGACAGGGGCCCCCAGATACGCAGTATTTT.